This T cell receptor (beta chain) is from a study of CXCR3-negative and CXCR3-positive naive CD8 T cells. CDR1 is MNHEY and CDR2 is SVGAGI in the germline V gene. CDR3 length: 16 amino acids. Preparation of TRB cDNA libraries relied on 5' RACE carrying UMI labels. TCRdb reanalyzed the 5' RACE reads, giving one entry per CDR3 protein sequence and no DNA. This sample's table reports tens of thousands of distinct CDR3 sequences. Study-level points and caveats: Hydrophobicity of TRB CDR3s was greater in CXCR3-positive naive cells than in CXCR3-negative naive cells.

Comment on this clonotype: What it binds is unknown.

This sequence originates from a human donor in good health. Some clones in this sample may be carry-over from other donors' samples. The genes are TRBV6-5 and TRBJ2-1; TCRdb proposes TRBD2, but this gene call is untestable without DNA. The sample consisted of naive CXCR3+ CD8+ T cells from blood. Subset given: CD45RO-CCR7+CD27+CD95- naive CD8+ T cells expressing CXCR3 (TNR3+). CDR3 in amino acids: CASSESGGGFYNEQFF.